This T cell receptor (beta chain) was identified in a study of blood T cell repertoires in COVID-19. Study details: The study drew acute and convalescent COVID-19 samples from the United States, Italy and Spain. Sources were T cells, B-cell-depleted T cells, or PBMCs; the material itself was cDNA or gDNA.

Using immunoSEQ multiplex PCR, the repertoire was profiled, and TCRdb retains in-frame clones only, with some absent. The table has over 40,000 clones, 80% to 90% seen once. The CDR3 runs to 15 residues. The germline gives CDR1 MNHEY, CDR2 SVGAGI. The V and J ends lost 6 bases and 9 bases, in that order; junction bases with no gene match: 5. The clonotype originates from a woman of 80 years or more with acute or convalescent COVID-19. Sequenced sample: peripheral blood. The chain carries TRBV6-5 and TRBJ2-1, with 16 bases matching TRBD2. CDR3 amino acids: CASSQGTSGGGEQFF. CDR3 coding DNA: TGTGCCAGCAGCCAGGGGACTAGCGGGGGGGGTGAGCAGTTCTTC.